This is a list of T cell receptor beta chains from one sample in a study of response to subunit inactivated influenza vaccine. MiXCR, run by TCRdb on the RT-PCR reads, gives a single entry per CDR3 protein. The top ten hold roughly 11% of the sample, which has 700,000 to 800,000 distinct CDR3 sequences, 18% seen once. Here the sequenced sample was PBMCs from blood, taken roughly 5 days after vaccination. These receptors came from a man aged 50 or older who received an inactivated influenza vaccine. CDR3s include the opening cysteine and the closing phenylalanine or tryptophan. A D gene is named only where the DNA matches it firmly. Clone size, where shown, is once, few, many, or a class for clones that have expanded.

j_gene,d_gene,abundance,len,v_gene,CDR3aa,CDR3nt
TRBJ2-1,TRBD2,few,16,TRBV9,CASSVEGELAAGEQFF,TGTGCCAGCAGCGTAGAGGGGGAACTAGCGGCGGGGGAGCAGTTCTTC
TRBJ2-7,TRBD1,few,12,TRBV29-1,CSVGTAFWEQYF,TGCAGCGTGGGGACAGCCTTTTGGGAGCAGTACTTC
TRBJ1-1,.,.,15,TRBV5-1,CASSSVLGTGSEAFF,TGCGCCAGCAGCTCCGTTCTGGGTACAGGGAGTGAAGCTTTCTTT
TRBJ1-1,.,few,11,TRBV29-1,CSVLGGVEAFF,TGCAGCGTTTTGGGGGGGGTCGAAGCTTTCTTT
TRBJ2-7,.,few,15,TRBV27,CASSLSVAVSYEQYF,TGTGCCAGCAGTTTATCGGTGGCGGTCTCCTACGAGCAGTACTTC
TRBJ1-4,TRBD1,few,13,TRBV7-2,CASSQTGREKLFF,TGTGCCAGCAGCCAGACAGGGCGTGAAAAACTGTTTTTT
TRBJ2-2,TRBD2,few,14,TRBV29-1,CSAGLAGGTGELFF,TGCAGCGCCGGACTAGCGGGGGGCACCGGGGAGCTGTTTTTT
TRBJ1-6,.,few,17,TRBV20-1,CSARDGGRGPDNSPLHF,TGCAGTGCTAGAGATGGCGGGAGGGGTCCGGATAATTCACCCCTCCACTTT
TRBJ2-7,.,.,15,TRBV19,CASSSRRGGVYEQYF,TGTGCCAGTAGTTCGCGGAGAGGGGGGGTCTACGAGCAGTACTTC
TRBJ2-3,.,.,13,TRBV7-2,CATWKRGGDTQYF,TGTGCCACCTGGAAAAGGGGAGGAGATACGCAGTATTTT
TRBJ2-7,TRBD2,.,15,TRBV7-9,CASSSLGREFHEQYF,TGTGCCAGCAGCTCCTTGGGGCGGGAGTTCCACGAGCAGTACTTC
TRBJ2-3,.,few,16,TRBV7-6,CASSLTGLRSTDTQYF,TGTGCCAGCAGCTTAACAGGGTTGAGGAGCACAGATACGCAGTATTTT
TRBJ2-5,.,few,14,TRBV12-3/TRBV12-4,CASSFIRVGETQYF,TGTGCCAGCAGTTTCATCAGGGTGGGGGAGACCCAGTACTTC
TRBJ2-1,TRBD2,few,16,TRBV12-3/TRBV12-4,CASSSLLAGGGHEQFF,TGTGCCAGCAGTTCCCTACTAGCGGGAGGAGGGCATGAGCAGTTCTTC
TRBJ2-7,TRBD2,.,15,TRBV20-1,CSARTSGRRFAEQYF,TGCAGTGCCCGGACTAGCGGGAGGCGATTCGCCGAGCAGTACTTC
TRBJ2-7,.,few,16,TRBV4-3,CASSQAYSESSYEQYF,TGCGCCAGCAGCCAAGCCTACTCCGAGAGCTCCTACGAGCAGTACTTC
TRBJ2-5,.,few,12,TRBV20-1,CSARQNQETQYF,TGCAGTGCTAGACAGAACCAAGAGACCCAGTACTTC
TRBJ2-1,.,.,12,TRBV5-1,CASSPPGREQFF,TGCGCCAGCAGCCCGCCTGGGCGGGAGCAGTTCTTC
TRBJ1-6,.,.,15,TRBV7-9,CASSLGFGANSPLHF,TGTGCCAGCAGCTTAGGTTTTGGGGCTAATTCACCCCTCCACTTT
TRBJ2-5,TRBD1,many,15,TRBV28,CASRMQGQGQETQYF,TGTGCCAGCAGAATGCAGGGACAGGGACAAGAGACCCAGTACTTC
TRBJ2-1,TRBD2,.,11,TRBV20-1,CRTSGGNEQFF,TGCAGAACTAGCGGGGGTAATGAGCAGTTCTTC